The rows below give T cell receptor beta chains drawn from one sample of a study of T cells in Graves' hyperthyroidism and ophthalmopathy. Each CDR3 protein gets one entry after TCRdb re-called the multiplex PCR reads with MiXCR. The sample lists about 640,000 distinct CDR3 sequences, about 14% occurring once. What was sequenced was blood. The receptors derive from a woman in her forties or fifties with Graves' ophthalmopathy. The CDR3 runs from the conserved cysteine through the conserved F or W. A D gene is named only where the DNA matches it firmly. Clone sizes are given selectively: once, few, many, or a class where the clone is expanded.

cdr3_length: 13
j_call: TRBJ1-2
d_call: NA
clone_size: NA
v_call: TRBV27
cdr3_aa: CASSFRQRDGYTF
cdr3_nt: TGTGCCAGCAGTTTCCGACAGAGAGATGGCTACACCTTC

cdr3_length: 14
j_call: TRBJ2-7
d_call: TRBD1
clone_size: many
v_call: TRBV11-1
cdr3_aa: CASSRTGDHYEQYF
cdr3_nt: TGTGCCAGCTCCCGCACAGGGGACCACTACGAGCAGTACTTC

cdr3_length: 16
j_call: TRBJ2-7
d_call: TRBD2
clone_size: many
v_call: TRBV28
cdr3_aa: CASSFELAGLTYEQYF
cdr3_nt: TGTGCCAGCAGTTTTGAGCTAGCGGGCCTAACCTACGAGCAGTACTTC

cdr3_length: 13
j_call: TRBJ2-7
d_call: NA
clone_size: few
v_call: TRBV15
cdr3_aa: CATSADVAYEQYF
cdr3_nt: TGTGCCACCAGCGCCGACGTGGCCTACGAGCAGTACTTC

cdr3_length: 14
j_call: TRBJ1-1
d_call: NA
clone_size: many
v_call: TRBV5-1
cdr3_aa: CASRPGGQNTEAFF
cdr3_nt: TGCGCCAGCAGGCCCGGGGGGCAGAACACTGAAGCTTTCTTT

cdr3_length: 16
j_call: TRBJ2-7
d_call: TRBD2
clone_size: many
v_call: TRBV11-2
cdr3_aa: CASRPLRYGRKYEQYF
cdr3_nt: TGTGCCAGCAGACCGCTACGCTACGGGAGGAAGTACGAGCAGTACTTC

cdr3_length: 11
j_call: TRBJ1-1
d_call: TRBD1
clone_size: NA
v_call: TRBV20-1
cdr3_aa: CSATQGEKAFF
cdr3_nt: TGCAGTGCTACACAGGGGGAGAAAGCTTTCTTT

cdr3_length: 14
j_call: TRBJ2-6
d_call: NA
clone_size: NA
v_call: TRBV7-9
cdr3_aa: CASSPGAGANVLTF
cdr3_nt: TGTGCCAGCAGCCCAGGGGCTGGGGCCAACGTCCTGACTTTC

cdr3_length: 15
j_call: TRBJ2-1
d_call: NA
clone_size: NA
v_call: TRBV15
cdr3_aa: CATSRDGAEYNEQFF
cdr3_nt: TGTGCCACCAGCAGAGATGGGGCGGAGTACAATGAGCAGTTCTTC

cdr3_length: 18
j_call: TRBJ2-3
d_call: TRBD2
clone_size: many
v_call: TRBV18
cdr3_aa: CASSHLRTSGSHPDTQYF
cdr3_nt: TGTGCCAGCTCGCATCTGAGGACTAGCGGGAGTCATCCAGATACGCAGTATTTT

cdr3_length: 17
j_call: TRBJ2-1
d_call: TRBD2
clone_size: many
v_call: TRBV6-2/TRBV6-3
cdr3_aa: CASSGLAESFALGEQFF
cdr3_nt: TGTGCCAGCAGCGGACTAGCGGAGAGCTTCGCACTGGGTGAGCAGTTCTTC

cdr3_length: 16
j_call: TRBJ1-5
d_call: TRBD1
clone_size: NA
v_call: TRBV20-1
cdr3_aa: CSAWEGGQGTHQPQHF
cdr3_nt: TGCAGTGCTTGGGAGGGGGGACAGGGAACTCATCAGCCCCAGCATTTT

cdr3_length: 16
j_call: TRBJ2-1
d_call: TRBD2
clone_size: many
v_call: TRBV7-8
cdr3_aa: CASSWLTSGRAREQFF
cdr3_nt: TGTGCCAGCAGCTGGCTGACTAGCGGGAGGGCCCGTGAGCAGTTCTTC

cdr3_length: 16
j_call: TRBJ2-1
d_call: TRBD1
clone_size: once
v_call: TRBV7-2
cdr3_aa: CASSRYRGRSYNEQFF
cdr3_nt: TGTGCCAGCAGCAGATACAGGGGAAGGTCCTACAATGAGCAGTTCTTC

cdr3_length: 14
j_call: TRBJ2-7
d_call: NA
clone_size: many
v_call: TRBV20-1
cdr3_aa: CSASFLINSYEQYF
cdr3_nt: TGCAGTGCTAGTTTCCTCATCAACTCCTACGAGCAGTACTTC

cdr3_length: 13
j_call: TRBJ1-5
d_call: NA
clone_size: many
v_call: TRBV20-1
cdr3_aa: CSAAGTKHQPQHF
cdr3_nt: TGCAGTGCCGCCGGGACAAAACATCAGCCCCAGCATTTT

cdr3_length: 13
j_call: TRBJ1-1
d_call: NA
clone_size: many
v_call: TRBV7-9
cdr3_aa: CASSFSTGTEAFF
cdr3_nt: TGTGCCAGCAGCTTCTCGACTGGCACTGAAGCTTTCTTT

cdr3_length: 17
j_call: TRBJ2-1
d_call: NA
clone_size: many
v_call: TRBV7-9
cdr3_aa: CASSLVVDGIGYNEQFF
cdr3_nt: TGTGCCAGCAGCTTAGTAGTTGATGGGATCGGCTACAATGAGCAGTTCTTC

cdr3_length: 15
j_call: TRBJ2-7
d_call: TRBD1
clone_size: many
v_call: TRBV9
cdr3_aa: CASSISGTGMGEQYF
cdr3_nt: TGTGCCAGCAGCATATCCGGGACAGGGATGGGCGAGCAGTACTTC

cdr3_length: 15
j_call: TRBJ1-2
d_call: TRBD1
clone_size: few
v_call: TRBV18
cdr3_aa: CASSLGTGINYGYTF
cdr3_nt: TGTGCCAGCTCACTTGGGACAGGGATTAACTATGGCTACACCTTC

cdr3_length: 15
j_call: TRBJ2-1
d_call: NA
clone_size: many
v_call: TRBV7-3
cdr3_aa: CASSPAGPRDGEQFF
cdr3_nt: TGTGCCAGCAGCCCGGCGGGGCCTCGGGACGGGGAGCAGTTCTTC

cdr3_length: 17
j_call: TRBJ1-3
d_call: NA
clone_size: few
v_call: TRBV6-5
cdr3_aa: CASSYSNFGDSGNTIYF
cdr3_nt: TGTGCCAGCAGTTACTCGAATTTCGGGGACTCTGGAAACACCATATATTTT

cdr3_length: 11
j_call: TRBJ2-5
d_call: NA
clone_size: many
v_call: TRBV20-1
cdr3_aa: CSGSRQETQYF
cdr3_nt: TGCAGTGGGTCCAGGCAAGAGACCCAGTACTTC

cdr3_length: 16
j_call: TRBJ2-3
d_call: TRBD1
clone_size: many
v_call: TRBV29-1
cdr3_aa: CSVEDGGQGPTDTQYF
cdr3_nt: TGCAGCGTTGAAGATGGGGGACAGGGCCCCACAGATACGCAGTATTTT